Given below is one T cell receptor beta chain in context. The repertoire was sequenced with immunoSEQ multiplex PCR; TCRdb's copy has only in-frame clones and lacks some. The table has 20,000 or so clones, just over 85% seen once. The sample comes from a study of OX40 agonist ivuxolimab in advanced cancers. For the study at large: Under the entry rules, prior anti-PD-1, anti-PD-L1 or anti-CTLA-4 therapy was allowed, and approximately 40% had some.

CDR3 length equals 13 residues. V gave up 4 bases and J gave up 2 bases, with 8 bases separating them. CDR1 is SGDLS and CDR2 is YYNGEE in the germline V gene. V and J are TRBV9 and TRBJ2-3; D uncertain. This TCR was sampled from an adult with an advanced solid tumor such as melanoma, head and neck, liver or kidney cancer. The source material was CD4+ or CD8+ T cells sorted from blood, sampled in a trial of the OX40 agonist ivuxolimab. CDR3 nucleotides: TGTGCCAGCAGCCCCGTTCCCACAGATACGCAGTATTTT. It encodes CASSPVPTDTQYF.